The rows below give T cell receptor beta chains drawn from one sample of a study of T cells in Graves' hyperthyroidism and ophthalmopathy. Using its own MiXCR run on the multiplex PCR reads, TCRdb lists one record per CDR3 protein. The profile shows fewer than 450,000 distinct CDR3 sequences, roughly 17% of them singletons. The sequencing sample was made of blood. These receptors originate from a woman in her thirties with Graves' hyperthyroidism that later progressed to Graves' ophthalmopathy. CDR3s include the opening cysteine and the closing phenylalanine or tryptophan. The D gene is left open where the match is weak. Some rows have no size entry. The others give once, few or many, or a class for an expanded clone.

cdr3_aa	cdr3_nt	d_call	v_call	j_call	clone_size
CASSQDYGRPLNYGYTF	TGTGCCAGCAGCCAAGACTACGGCCGGCCCCTTAACTATGGCTACACCTTC	-	TRBV3-1	TRBJ1-2	few
CASSTPVTGDTQYF	TGTGCCAGTAGTACCCCTGTCACTGGAGATACGCAGTATTTT	-	TRBV19	TRBJ2-3	few
CASSDPINRGTAFF	TGCGCCAGCTCAGACCCCATCAACAGGGGAACGGCTTTCTTT	TRBD1	TRBV5-1	TRBJ1-1	-
CASSQRAGANYEQYF	TGCGCCAGCAGCCAAAGAGCGGGGGCGAACTACGAGCAGTACTTC	TRBD2	TRBV4-1	TRBJ2-7	-
CSVEETVSNEQFF	TGCAGCGTTGAAGAAACGGTGAGCAATGAGCAGTTCTTC	-	TRBV29-1	TRBJ2-1	many
CASTNRLAAAQETQYF	TGTGCCAGCACTAACCGCCTAGCGGCAGCCCAAGAGACCCAGTACTTC	TRBD2	TRBV6-1	TRBJ2-5	many
CASSSHEATNEKLFF	TGTGCCAGCAGTTCCCATGAAGCAACTAATGAAAAACTGTTTTTT	-	TRBV6-1	TRBJ1-4	many
CASSQDFFPGGESYEQYF	TGTGCCAGCAGCCAAGATTTTTTTCCAGGGGGCGAATCCTACGAGCAGTACTTC	TRBD1	TRBV3-1	TRBJ2-7	many
CASSWGLMADTQYF	TGTGCCAGCAGCTGGGGACTCATGGCAGATACGCAGTATTTT	-	TRBV7-9	TRBJ2-3	many
CASDKRRTGDQPHHF	TGTGCCAGTGATAAACGTAGGACAGGAGATCAGCCCCATCATTTT	TRBD1	TRBV19	TRBJ1-5	-
CASSLAGQEWETQYF	TGTGCCAGCAGCTTGGCAGGGCAGGAGTGGGAGACCCAGTACTTC	-	TRBV11-2	TRBJ2-5	many
CASSFDRDENTGELFF	TGTGCCAGCAGCTTTGACAGGGACGAGAACACCGGGGAGCTGTTTTTT	TRBD1	TRBV6-2/TRBV6-3	TRBJ2-2	few